A selection of T cell receptor beta chains follows, all from one sample in a study of OX40 agonist ivuxolimab in advanced cancers. TCRdb's copy holds only in-frame clones and misses some; the assay was immunoSEQ multiplex PCR. The sample has some 90,000 clones, about 93% seen once. Sequenced material: CD4+ or CD8+ T cells sorted from blood, taken in a trial of the OX40 agonist ivuxolimab. The receptors stem from an adult with an advanced solid tumor such as melanoma, head and neck, liver or kidney cancer. Both conserved end residues are part of each CDR3. The D gene is left open where the match is weak.

j_call v_call d_call cdr3_aa cdr3_nt
TRBJ2-2 TRBV5-1 TRBD2 CASSSLRLAGVNGELFF TGCGCCAGCAGCTCCTTACGACTAGCGGGAGTCAATGGGGAGCTGTTTTTT
TRBJ1-4 TRBV18 TRBD1 CASSPLTGVANEKLFF TGTGCCAGCTCTCCGCTAACAGGGGTAGCTAATGAAAAACTGTTTTTT
TRBJ1-4 TRBV19 . CASTKIRDGNEKLFF TGTGCCAGCACTAAAATCCGGGACGGTAATGAAAAACTGTTTTTT
TRBJ2-5 TRBV4-1 . CASSQDPGTRETQYF TGCGCCAGCAGCCAAGACCCAGGGACACGAGAGACCCAGTACTTC
TRBJ2-3 TRBV5-8 . CASSRQGGTQYF TGTGCCAGCAGCCGGCAGGGGGGTACGCAGTATTTT
TRBJ2-7 TRBV6-6 . CASSYSRGTYEQYF TGTGCCAGCAGTTACTCGCGGGGTACCTACGAGCAGTACTTC
TRBJ2-3 TRBV6-5 TRBD2 CASSSGRAPDTQYF TGTGCCAGCAGTAGCGGGAGGGCCCCAGATACGCAGTATTTT
TRBJ1-3 TRBV4-2 TRBD1 CASSHEDRGGSGNTIYF TGTGCCAGCAGCCATGAGGACAGGGGAGGGTCTGGAAACACCATATATTTT
TRBJ1-2 TRBV25-1 TRBD1 CASSERIYGTVGYTF TGTGCCAGCAGTGAACGTATTTATGGGACAGTTGGCTACACCTTC
TRBJ1-5 TRBV28 TRBD1 CASSRQGVGNQPQHF TGTGCCAGCAGCCGGCAGGGGGTAGGCAATCAGCCCCAGCATTTT
TRBJ1-1 TRBV28 . CASSIPLKAFF TGTGCCAGCAGCATACCCCTTAAAGCTTTCTTT